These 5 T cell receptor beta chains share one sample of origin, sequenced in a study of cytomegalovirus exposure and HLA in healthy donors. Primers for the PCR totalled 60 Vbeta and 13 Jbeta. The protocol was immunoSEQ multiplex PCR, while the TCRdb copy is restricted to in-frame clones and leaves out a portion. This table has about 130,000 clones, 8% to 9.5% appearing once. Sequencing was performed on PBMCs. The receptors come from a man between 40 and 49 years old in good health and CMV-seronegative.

As DNA, the CDR3 is TGTGCCAGCAGCTTAGGAGGGAGCTATGGCTACACCTTC. Protein sequence: CASSLGGSYGYTF. This chain joins TRBV7-6 and TRBJ1-2, with D hard to call. Germline V gives CDR1 SGHVS, CDR2 FNYEAQ. The CDR3 consists of 13 residues. Between the trimmed V and J ends, which lost 1 base and 4 bases, there was a span of 7 bases. Using reference TRBV7-6 and TRBJ1-2 for the parts outside the CDR3, the full variable domain is GAGVSQSPRYKVTKRGQDVALRCDPISGHVSLYWYRQALGQGPEFLTYFNYEAQQDKSGLPNDRFSAERPEGSISTLTIQRTEQRDSAMYRCASSLGGSYGYTFGSGTRLTVV.

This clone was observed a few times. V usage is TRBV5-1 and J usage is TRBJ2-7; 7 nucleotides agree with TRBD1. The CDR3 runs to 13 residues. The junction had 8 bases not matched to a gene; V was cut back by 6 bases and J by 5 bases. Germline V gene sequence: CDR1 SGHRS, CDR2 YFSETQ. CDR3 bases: TGCGCCAGCACGCCAGGGGGATCGAACGAGCAGTACTTC. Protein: CASTPGGSNEQYF.

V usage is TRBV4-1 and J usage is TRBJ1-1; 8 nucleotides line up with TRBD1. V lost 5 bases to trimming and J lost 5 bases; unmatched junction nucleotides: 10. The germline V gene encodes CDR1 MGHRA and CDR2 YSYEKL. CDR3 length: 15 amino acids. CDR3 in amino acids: CASSGQGNGLTEAFF. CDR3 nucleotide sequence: TGCGCCAGCAGCGGACAGGGTAATGGACTAACTGAAGCTTTCTTT.

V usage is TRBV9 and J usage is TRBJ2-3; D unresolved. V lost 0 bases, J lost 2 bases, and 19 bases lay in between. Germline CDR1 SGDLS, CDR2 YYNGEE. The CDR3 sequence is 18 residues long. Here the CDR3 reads CASSVGSPLPGHTDTQYF. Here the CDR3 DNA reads TGTGCCAGCAGCGTAGGCTCACCTCTCCCGGGTCACACAGATACGCAGTATTTT.

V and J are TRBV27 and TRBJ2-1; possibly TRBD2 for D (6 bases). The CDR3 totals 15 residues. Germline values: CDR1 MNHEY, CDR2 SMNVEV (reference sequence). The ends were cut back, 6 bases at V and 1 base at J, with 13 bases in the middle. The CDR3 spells CASSLVGGSYNEQFF. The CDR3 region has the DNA TGTGCCAGCAGCCTAGTGGGGGGATCCTACAATGAGCAGTTCTTC.